The 20 T cell receptor beta chains given below trace back to one sample, sequenced in a study of cytomegalovirus exposure and HLA in healthy donors. Here immunoSEQ multiplex PCR was the method, and the copy in TCRdb shows in-frame clones only, minus some. The sample carries about 120,000 clones, roughly 83% recorded once. The sample taken for sequencing was PBMCs. Receptor source: a man younger than 35 in good health and CMV-seronegative.

The rearrangement joins TRBV30 to TRBJ1-6, with 7 positions matching TRBD1. V gave up 0 bases and J gave up 10 bases; unmatched junction bases: 9. Germline values: CDR1 GTSNPN, CDR2 SVGIG (reference sequence). CDR3 length: 15 amino acids. Written as DNA, the CDR3 is TGTGCCTGGAGTGTACCAGGGGGAAGGCGGTCACCCCTCCACTTT. Amino acids: CAWSVPGGRRSPLHF.

V gene TRBV27 combines with J gene TRBJ2-7; 9 nucleotides agree with TRBD2. CDR3 length: 18 amino acids. Trimming removed 5 bases from V and 0 bases from J; junction bases left unmatched: 14. Germline V gene lookup returns CDR1 MNHEY and CDR2 SMNVEV (reference sequence). CDR3 protein: CASSRLLAGGTTSYEQYF. For the CDR3, the DNA is TGTGCCAGCAGTCGACTTCTCGCGGGAGGGACAACCTCCTACGAGCAGTACTTC.

V usage is TRBV6-5 and J usage is TRBJ2-2, with 7 nucleotides matching TRBD1. The germline V gene has CDR1 MNHEY and CDR2 SVGAGI. CDR3 size: 14 residues. V shed 2 bases and J 4 bases; nucleotides not matched to a gene: 1. This CDR3 is CASSYPGGTGELFF. The CDR3 DNA reads TGTGCCAGCAGTTACCCAGGGGGCACCGGGGAGCTGTTTTTT.

The rearrangement links TRBV5-6 to TRBJ1-5; D is undetermined. From germline, CDR1 is SGHDT and CDR2 YYEEEE. The CDR3 length is 15 residues. The germline V and J ends were trimmed by 4 bases and 5 bases, with 16 bases remaining between them. Written as DNA, the CDR3 is TGTGCCAGCAGCGTCTCGCCGACCGCGGATCAGCCCCAGCATTTT. This gives the protein CASSVSPTADQPQHF.

This chain joins TRBV5-6 and TRBJ2-7; 8 bases are shared with TRBD2. CDR1 is SGHDT and CDR2 is YYEEEE in the germline V gene. The V gene end was trimmed by 0 bases and the J gene end by 7 bases; junction bases not matched to a gene: 6. This CDR3 is 14 amino acids long. CDR3 coding DNA: TGTGCCAGCAGCTTGGCGGGAGGGCCCAAGGAGCAGTACTTC. This encodes CASSLAGGPKEQYF.

This rearrangement joins TRBV18 to TRBJ1-5; no firm D call. The V end was cut by 6 bases, the J end by 4 bases, with 22 bases between. The germline CDR1 and CDR2 sequences are KGHSH and LQKENI. The length of the CDR3 is 17 residues. CDR3 sequence: CASSPSDGREGNQPQHF. DNA for the CDR3: TGTGCCAGCTCCCCATCGGATGGGAGGGAGGGAAATCAGCCCCAGCATTTT.

Here the CDR3 DNA reads TGCAGCGTTGTCTCTCTCAGGGAAACTGGAAACACCATATATTTT. Translated: CSVVSLRETGNTIYF. The chain has TRBV29-1 and TRBJ1-3; D perhaps matches TRBD1 (5 bases). V was trimmed by 4 bases and J by 2 bases, leaving 15 bases between them. Per the germline V gene, CDR1 is SQVTM and CDR2 is ANQGSEA. The CDR3 is made up of 15 amino acids.

This chain joins TRBV15 and TRBJ2-5; 10 bases match TRBD1. The germline V gene encodes CDR1 LNHNV and CDR2 YYDKDF (reference sequence). Trimming took 0 bases from V and 5 from J; bases not matched to a gene: 6. The CDR3 length is 16 residues. The CDR3 is CATSRDRTGGEETQYF. The CDR3 bases are TGTGCCACCAGCAGAGACCGGACAGGGGGTGAGGAGACCCAGTACTTC.

The rearrangement joins TRBV6-1 to TRBJ2-7, with 9 bases lining up with TRBD1. Germline V CDR1 and CDR2: MNHNS, SASEGT. The V segment lost 7 bases and the J segment 3 bases; nucleotides outside the gene matches: 7. The CDR3 totals 14 residues. CDR3 residues: CASTPGQGLYEQYF. The CDR3 DNA is TGTGCCAGCACTCCGGGACAGGGACTCTACGAGCAGTACTTC.

The rearrangement uses TRBV5-1 and TRBJ2-7; TRBD1 matches 8 bases. Germline loops: CDR1 SGHRS, CDR2 YFSETQ. V lost 4 bases to trimming and J lost 2 bases; unmatched junction nucleotides: 11. The CDR3 covers 16 residues. This chain's CDR3 is CASSPAPGTGTYEQYF. CDR3 nucleotides: TGCGCCAGCAGCCCGGCCCCAGGGACAGGCACCTACGAGCAGTACTTC.

A single count supports this clone. The rearrangement links TRBV18 to TRBJ2-3, with 7 bases fitting TRBD2. J was trimmed by 1 base and V by 1 base; bases with no gene match: 11. The CDR3 loop spans 18 amino acids. Germline CDR1 KGHSH, CDR2 LQKENI. CDR3 DNA: TGTGCCAGCTCACCACGGTTCGGGGGAGGGACCCGCACAGATACGCAGTATTTT. It is translated as CASSPRFGGGTRTDTQYF. Drawing the rest from reference TRBV18 and TRBJ2-3, the complete variable domain is NAGVMQNPRHLVRRRGQEARLRCSPMKGHSHVYWYRQLPEEGLKFMVYLQKENIIDESGMPKERFSAEFPKEGPSILRIQQVVRGDSAAYFCASSPRFGGGTRTDTQYFGPGTRLTVL.

The chain links TRBV5-1 to TRBJ1-2, with D tentatively TRBD1 (5 bases). Trimming shortened V by 0 bases and J by 4 bases, and 10 bases separated the two germline ends. Germline V gives CDR1 SGHRS, CDR2 YFSETQ. CDR3 size: 14 residues. CDR3 amino acids: CASSLADSAYGYTF. The CDR3 coding sequence is TGCGCCAGCAGCTTGGCCGACAGCGCCTATGGCTACACCTTC.

V is TRBV14 and J is TRBJ2-3; D is unresolved. Deletions cut 6 bases from V and 2 bases from J, with 15 bases between. Germline V gene sequence: CDR1 SGHDN, CDR2 FVKESK. The CDR3 consists of 15 residues. The CDR3 sequence is CASRATLANTDTQYF. In DNA, the CDR3 is TGTGCCAGCAGAGCGACCCTGGCGAACACAGATACGCAGTATTTT.

The rearrangement links TRBV2 to TRBJ2-7; TRBD2 might be the D (6 bases). The CDR3 covers 15 residues. CDR1 SNHLY and CDR2 FYNNEI come from the germline V gene. With 1 base removed from V and 0 bases from J, the gap between germline ends came to 10 bases. CDR3 nucleotides: TGTGCCAGCAGTGAAGGCCTAGCGACCTCCTACGAGCAGTACTTC. It specifies CASSEGLATSYEQYF.

The chain carries TRBV7-8 and TRBJ2-1, with D hard to call. The CDR3 is made up of 12 amino acids. The V gene lost 6 bases and the J gene lost 6 bases, with 9 bases spanning the gap. Germline V gives CDR1 SGHVS, CDR2 FQNEAQ. CDR3: CASSIRSNEQFF. CDR3 in DNA: TGTGCCAGCAGTATCAGGTCCAATGAGCAGTTCTTC.

J is TRBJ2-7 and V is TRBV5-1; 8 bases fit TRBD1. The CDR3 consists of 16 residues. Germline V lookup: CDR1 SGHRS, CDR2 YFSETQ. The V and J ends lost 0 bases and 2 bases, in that order; junction bases with no gene match: 7. The CDR3 is CASSLGGTGPTYEQYF. The CDR3 DNA reads as TGCGCCAGCAGCTTGGGGGGGACAGGACCCACCTACGAGCAGTACTTC.

The V and J genes are TRBV19 and TRBJ1-3, with D unresolved. The CDR3 totals 15 residues. CDR1 LNHDA and CDR2 SQIVND come from the germline V gene (reference sequence). V was cut by 7 bases and J by 0 bases, with 13 bases left in between. The CDR3 loop reads CASTRPGSSGNTIYF. Written as DNA, the CDR3 is TGTGCCAGTACCCGTCCTGGGAGCTCTGGAAACACCATATATTTT.

This chain connects TRBV30 to TRBJ1-2, with no clear D. V lost 5 bases and J 3 bases, leaving 16 bases between the germline ends. The germline V gene encodes CDR1 GTSNPN and CDR2 SVGIG (reference sequence). CDR3 length equals 14 residues. The CDR3 DNA follows: TGTGCCTGGTCCCGGGAGTCCTCCTACTATGGCTACACCTTC. This encodes CAWSRESSYYGYTF.

The chain employs TRBV6-1 and TRBJ2-5; 9 bases align to TRBD1. This CDR3 spans 15 amino acids. Germline V gives CDR1 MNHNS, CDR2 SASEGT. Trimming at V came to 5 bases and at J to 5 bases, leaving 9 bases not matched to a gene. CDR3 DNA: TGTGCCAGCAGTACACGACAGGGGGGACGGGAGACCCAGTACTTC. This translates into CASSTRQGGRETQYF.

The chain carries TRBV27 and TRBJ1-2; D gene ambiguous. The V end lost 0 bases, the J end lost 7 bases, and 12 bases lay between the germline ends. This CDR3 contains 14 residues. The germline V gene has CDR1 MNHEY and CDR2 SMNVEV (reference sequence). The CDR3 DNA sequence: TGTGCCAGCAGTTTATCATCCACGATCGGTGGCTACACCTTC. It encodes CASSLSSTIGGYTF.